This T cell receptor (beta chain) was identified during a study of T cells in Graves' hyperthyroidism and ophthalmopathy. This clonotype was counted a few times. When ophthalmopathy did not progress within 18 months, Graves' hyperthyroidism was considered stable. The hyperthyroidism patients had all been newly diagnosed, and their disease duration was under 2 months. Their ages ranged from 18 to 65 years. Each diagnosis was grounded in clinical symptoms, serum thyroxine and TRAb, thyroid ultrasound, and orbital computed tomography. From germline, CDR1 is SQVTM and CDR2 ANQGSEA. The CDR3 totals 15 residues. Using RNA transcripts as the source, TCR beta CDR3 regions were amplified. During a first-round RT-PCR of the TCR CDR3, the HTBI primer set was used. TCRdb fed the multiplex PCR reads into MiXCR, producing one record per CDR3 protein. This repertoire shows about 680,000 distinct CDR3 sequences, 35% found once; its top ten account for roughly 30%.

This TCR was recovered from a woman between 40 and 50 years old with Graves' hyperthyroidism. The V call is TRBV29-1, the J call TRBJ1-1; possibly TRBD1 for D (6 bases). Sequenced input: blood. CDR3 residues: CRGANPSGQNTEAFF. Here the CDR3 DNA reads TGCAGGGGGGCAAATCCGTCAGGACAGAACACTGAAGCTTTCTTT.